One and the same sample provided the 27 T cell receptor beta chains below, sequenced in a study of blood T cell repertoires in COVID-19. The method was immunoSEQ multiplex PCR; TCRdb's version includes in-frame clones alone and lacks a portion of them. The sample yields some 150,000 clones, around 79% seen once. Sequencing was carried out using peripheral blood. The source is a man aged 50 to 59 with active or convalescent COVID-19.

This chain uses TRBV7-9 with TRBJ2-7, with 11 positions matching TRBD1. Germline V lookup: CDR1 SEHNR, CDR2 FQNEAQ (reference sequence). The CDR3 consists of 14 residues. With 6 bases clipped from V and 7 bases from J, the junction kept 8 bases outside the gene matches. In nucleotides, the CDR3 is TGTGCCAGCAGTGAAGGGACAGGGGGAGGTGAGCAGTACTTC. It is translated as CASSEGTGGGEQYF.

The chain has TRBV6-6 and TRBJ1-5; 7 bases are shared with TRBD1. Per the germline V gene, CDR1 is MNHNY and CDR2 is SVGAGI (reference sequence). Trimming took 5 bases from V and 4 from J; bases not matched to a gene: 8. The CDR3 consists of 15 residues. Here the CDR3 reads CASSADTGVNQPQHF. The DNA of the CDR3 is TGTGCCAGCAGTGCCGACACAGGGGTTAATCAGCCCCAGCATTTT.

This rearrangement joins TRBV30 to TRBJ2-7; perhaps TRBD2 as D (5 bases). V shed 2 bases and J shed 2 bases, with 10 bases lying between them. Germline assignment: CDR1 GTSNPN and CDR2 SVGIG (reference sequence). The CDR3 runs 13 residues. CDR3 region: CAWSREGPYEQYF. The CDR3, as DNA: TGTGCCTGGAGTAGAGAGGGCCCCTACGAGCAGTACTTC.

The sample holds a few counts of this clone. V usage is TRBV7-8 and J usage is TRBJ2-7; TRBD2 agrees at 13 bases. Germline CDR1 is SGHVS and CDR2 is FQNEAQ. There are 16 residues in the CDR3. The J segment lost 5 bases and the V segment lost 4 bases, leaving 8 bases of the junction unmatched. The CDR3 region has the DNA TGTGCCAGCAGCTCCTGGACTAGCGGGAGAGGTAACGAGCAGTACTTC. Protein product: CASSSWTSGRGNEQYF. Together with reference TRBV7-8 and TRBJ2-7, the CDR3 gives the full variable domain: GAGVSQSPRYKVAKRGQDVALRCDPISGHVSLFWYQQALGQGPEFLTYFQNEAQLDKSGLPSDRFFAERPEGSVSTLKIQRTQQEDSAVYLCASSSWTSGRGNEQYFGPGTRLTVT.

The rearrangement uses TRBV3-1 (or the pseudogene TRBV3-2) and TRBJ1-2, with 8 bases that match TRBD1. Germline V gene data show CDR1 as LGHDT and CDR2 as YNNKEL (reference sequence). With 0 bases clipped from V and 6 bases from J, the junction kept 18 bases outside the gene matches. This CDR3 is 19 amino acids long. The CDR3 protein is CASSQEVRAPTGERHGYTF. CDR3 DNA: TGTGCCAGCAGCCAAGAAGTCCGGGCTCCGACAGGGGAGAGACATGGCTACACCTTC.

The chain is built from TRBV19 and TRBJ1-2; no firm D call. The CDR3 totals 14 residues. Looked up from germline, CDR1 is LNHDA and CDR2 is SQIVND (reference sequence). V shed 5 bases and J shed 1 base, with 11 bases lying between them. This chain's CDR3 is CASSPRRGNYGYTF. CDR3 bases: TGTGCCAGTAGTCCCCGCCGGGGTAACTATGGCTACACCTTC.

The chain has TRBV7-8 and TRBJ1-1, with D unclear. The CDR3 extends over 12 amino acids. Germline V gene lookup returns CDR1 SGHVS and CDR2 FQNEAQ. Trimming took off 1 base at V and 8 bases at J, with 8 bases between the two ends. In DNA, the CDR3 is TGTGCCAGCAGCTTAGTTCTGGCAGAAGCTTTCTTT. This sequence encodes CASSLVLAEAFF.

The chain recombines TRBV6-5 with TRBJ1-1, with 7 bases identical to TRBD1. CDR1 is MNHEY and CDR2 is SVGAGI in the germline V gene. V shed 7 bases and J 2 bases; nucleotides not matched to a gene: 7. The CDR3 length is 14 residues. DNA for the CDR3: TGTGCCAGCAACCAAGGGGGCAGTAACACTGAAGCTTTCTTT. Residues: CASNQGGSNTEAFF.

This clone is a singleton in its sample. In DNA, the CDR3 is TGTGCCAGCAGCGAGACAGGGGAGACCCAGTACTTC. It encodes CASSETGETQYF. The J gene is TRBJ2-5, the V gene TRBV7-9; TRBD1 aligns across 7 bases. This CDR3 comprises 12 residues. CDR1 SEHNR and CDR2 FQNEAQ come from the germline V gene (reference sequence). With V trimmed by 5 bases and J by 5 bases, 2 bases remained unmatched.

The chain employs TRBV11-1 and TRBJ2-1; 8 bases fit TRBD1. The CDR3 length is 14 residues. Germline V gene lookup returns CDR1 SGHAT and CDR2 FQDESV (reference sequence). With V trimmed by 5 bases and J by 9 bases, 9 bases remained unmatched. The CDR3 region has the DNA TGTGCCAGCAGCCCCCGGACAGGGAAGAGTGAGCAGTTCTTC. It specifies CASSPRTGKSEQFF.

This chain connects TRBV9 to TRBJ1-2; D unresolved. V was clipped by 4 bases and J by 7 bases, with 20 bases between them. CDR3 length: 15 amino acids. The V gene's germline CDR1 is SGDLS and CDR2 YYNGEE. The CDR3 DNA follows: TGTGCCAGCAGCCTCTACCCCGGTCGGAGGTTTGGCTACACCTTC. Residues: CASSLYPGRRFGYTF.

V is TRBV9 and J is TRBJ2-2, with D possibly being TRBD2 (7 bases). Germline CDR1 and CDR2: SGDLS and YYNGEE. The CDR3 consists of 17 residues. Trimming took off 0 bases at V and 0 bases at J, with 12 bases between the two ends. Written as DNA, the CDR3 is TGTGCCAGCAGCGTAGAGGGGGGGATCGCGAACACCGGGGAGCTGTTTTTT. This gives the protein CASSVEGGIANTGELFF.

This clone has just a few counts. The CDR3 loop is CASSQGTSGRTRSYEQYF. The DNA of the CDR3 is TGTGCCAGCAGCCAAGGGACTAGCGGGAGGACGCGGTCCTACGAGCAGTACTTC. The chain recombines TRBV3-1 (or the pseudogene TRBV3-2) with TRBJ2-7; 14 bases map to TRBD2. CDR3 length equals 18 residues. With V trimmed by 1 base and J by 1 base, 6 bases remained unmatched. CDR1 LGHDT and CDR2 YNNKEL come from the germline V gene (reference sequence).

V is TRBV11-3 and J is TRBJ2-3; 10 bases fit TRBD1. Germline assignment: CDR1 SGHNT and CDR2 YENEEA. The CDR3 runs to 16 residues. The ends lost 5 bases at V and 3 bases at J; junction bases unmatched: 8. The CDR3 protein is CASSARQGASTDTQYF. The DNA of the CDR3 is TGTGCCAGCAGCGCCCGACAGGGGGCAAGTACAGATACGCAGTATTTT.

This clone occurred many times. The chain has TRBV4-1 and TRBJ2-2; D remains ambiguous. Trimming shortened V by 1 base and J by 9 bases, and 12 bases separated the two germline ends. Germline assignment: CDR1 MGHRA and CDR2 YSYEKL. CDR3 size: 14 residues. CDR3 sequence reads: CASSQVASLRELFF. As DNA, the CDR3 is TGCGCCAGCAGCCAAGTGGCCTCGCTCCGGGAGCTGTTTTTT.

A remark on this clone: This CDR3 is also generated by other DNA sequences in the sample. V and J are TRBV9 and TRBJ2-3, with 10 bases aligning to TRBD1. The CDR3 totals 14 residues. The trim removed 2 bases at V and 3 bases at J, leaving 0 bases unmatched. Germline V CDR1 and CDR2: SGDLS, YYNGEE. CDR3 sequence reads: CASSVGQGTDTQYF. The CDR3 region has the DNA TGTGCCAGCAGCGTGGGACAGGGGACAGATACGCAGTATTTT.

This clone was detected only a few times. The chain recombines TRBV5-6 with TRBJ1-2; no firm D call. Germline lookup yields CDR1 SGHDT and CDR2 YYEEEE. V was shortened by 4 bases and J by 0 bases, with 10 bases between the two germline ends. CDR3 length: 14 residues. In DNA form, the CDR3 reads TGTGCCAGCAGCGGCGGGCCCCCTAACTATGGCTACACCTTC. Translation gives CASSGGPPNYGYTF.

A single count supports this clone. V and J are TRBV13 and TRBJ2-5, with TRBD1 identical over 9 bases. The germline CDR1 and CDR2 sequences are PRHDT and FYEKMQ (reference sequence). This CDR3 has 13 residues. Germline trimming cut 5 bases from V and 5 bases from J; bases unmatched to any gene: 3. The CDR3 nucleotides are TGTGCCAGCAGCGTGACAGGGGGGGAGACCCAGTACTTC. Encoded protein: CASSVTGGETQYF.

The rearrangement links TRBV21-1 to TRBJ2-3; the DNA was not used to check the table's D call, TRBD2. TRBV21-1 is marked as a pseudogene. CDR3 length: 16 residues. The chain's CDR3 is CASSRKGGLGNDTQYF. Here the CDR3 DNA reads TGTGCCAGCAGCCGTAAGGGGGGACTAGGGAACGATACGCAGTATTTT.

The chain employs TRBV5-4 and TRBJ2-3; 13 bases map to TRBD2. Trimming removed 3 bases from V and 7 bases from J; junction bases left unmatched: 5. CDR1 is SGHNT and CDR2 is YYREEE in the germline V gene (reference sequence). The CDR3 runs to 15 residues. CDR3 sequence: CASSWTSGRINTQYF. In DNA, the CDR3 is TGTGCCAGCAGCTGGACTAGCGGGAGAATAAATACGCAGTATTTT.

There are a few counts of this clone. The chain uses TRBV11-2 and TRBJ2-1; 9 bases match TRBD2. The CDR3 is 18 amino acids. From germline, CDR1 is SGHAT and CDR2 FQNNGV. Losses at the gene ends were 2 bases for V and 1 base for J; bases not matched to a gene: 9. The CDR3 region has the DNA TGTGCCAGCAGCTTAAATCGGGTAGCGGGAGTTTCCTACAATGAGCAGTTCTTC. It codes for CASSLNRVAGVSYNEQFF.

CDR3 amino acids: CAGMMGQGNTEAFF. The CDR3 DNA sequence: TGTGCCGGAATGATGGGTCAGGGGAACACTGAAGCTTTCTTT. The J gene is TRBJ1-1, the V gene TRBV7-9; weak D call: TRBD1 (5 bases). V lost 11 bases to trimming and J lost 1 base, with 17 bases between them. There are 14 residues in the CDR3. Germline loops: CDR1 SEHNR, CDR2 FQNEAQ (reference sequence).

CDR3 amino acids: CASSQVAGGGTEAFF. The CDR3 coding sequence is TGTGCCAGCAGCCAAGTCGCAGGGGGCGGGACTGAAGCTTTCTTT. The gene calls are TRBV3-1 (or the pseudogene TRBV3-2) and TRBJ1-1, with 8 bases identical to TRBD1. CDR3 length equals 15 residues. J was trimmed by 5 bases and V by 1 base; bases with no gene match: 6. Germline-derived CDR1 and CDR2 are LGHDT and YNNKEL (reference sequence).

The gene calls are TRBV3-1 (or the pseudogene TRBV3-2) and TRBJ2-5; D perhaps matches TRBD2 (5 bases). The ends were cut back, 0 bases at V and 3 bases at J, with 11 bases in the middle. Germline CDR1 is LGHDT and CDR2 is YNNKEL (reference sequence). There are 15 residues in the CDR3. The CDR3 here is CASSQEGATKETQYF. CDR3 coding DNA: TGTGCCAGCAGCCAAGAGGGAGCAACTAAAGAGACCCAGTACTTC.

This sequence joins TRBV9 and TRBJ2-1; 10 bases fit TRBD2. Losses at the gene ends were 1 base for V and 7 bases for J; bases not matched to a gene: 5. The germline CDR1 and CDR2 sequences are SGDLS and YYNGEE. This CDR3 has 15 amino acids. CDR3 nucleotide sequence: TGTGCCAGCAGCGTAACTAGCGGGACGCAAAATGAGCAGTTCTTC. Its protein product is CASSVTSGTQNEQFF.

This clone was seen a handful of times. CDR3 region: CASSLEGGGNEKLFF. In nucleotides, the CDR3 is TGTGCCAGCAGCTTGGAAGGGGGCGGTAATGAAAAACTGTTTTTT. The rearrangement joins TRBV5-4 to TRBJ1-4, with 7 bases identical to TRBD1. After removal of 0 bases from V and 4 bases from J, the junction contained 3 bases not matched to a gene. The CDR3 extends over 15 amino acids. The germline V gene encodes CDR1 SGHNT and CDR2 YYREEE (reference sequence).

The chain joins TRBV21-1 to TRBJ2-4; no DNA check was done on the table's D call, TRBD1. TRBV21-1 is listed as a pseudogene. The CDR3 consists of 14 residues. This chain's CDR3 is CASRDREGKNIQYF. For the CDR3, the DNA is TGTGCCAGCAGGGACAGGGAAGGGAAAAACATTCAGTACTTC.